This is a list of T cell receptor beta chains from one sample in a study of radiotherapy plus CTLA-4 blockade in lung cancer. TCRdb's copy holds only in-frame clones and misses some; the assay was immunoSEQ multiplex PCR. The sample carries about 49,000 clones, 70% to 80% recorded once. Sequences were derived from peripheral blood, sampled from a patient treated with radiotherapy plus ipilimumab. These receptors all come from a human donor with non-small cell lung cancer who had stable disease on radiotherapy plus ipilimumab. Each CDR3 is given without its conserved first and last residue.

v_gene	len	j_gene	CDR3aa
TRBV11-3	11	TRBJ2-2	ATDRANTGELF
TRBV18	12	TRBJ1-2	ASSPTGTNYGYT
TRBV19	11	TRBJ1-2	ASSIRDGYGYT
TRBV14	13	TRBJ1-1	ASSQETGRLTEAF
TRBV29-1	9	TRBJ2-2	SATRAGELF
TRBV7-2	11	TRBJ2-7	ASSSRGGYEQY
TRBV5-8	12	TRBJ1-4	ASSLDHAPGKLF
TRBV6-1	12	TRBJ1-4	ASSNPDSLGKLF
TRBV2	13	TRBJ2-7	ASSEGGTGNYEQY
TRBV28	12	TRBJ1-1	ASSLAALNTEAF
TRBV18	8	TRBJ2-1	ASSGLARF
TRBV6-6	11	TRBJ1-5	AGKTGRNQPQH
TRBV11-2	13	TRBJ1-2	ASSLAFQGVGGYT
TRBV5-4	15	TRBJ1-6	ASSLTVGQGVNSPLH
TRBV4-3	12	TRBJ2-4	ASSRQGGENIQY
TRBV29-1	11	TRBJ1-1	SVVGMVNTEAF
TRBV6-1	12	TRBJ1-1	ASRGDIRNTEAF
TRBV7-9	13	TRBJ1-2	ASSPSGTGNYGYT
TRBV2	14	TRBJ1-6	ASNWALSRINSPLH
TRBV30	14	TRBJ1-6	AWREPQGSANSPLH
TRBV5-1	15	TRBJ2-1	ASSLISTSGGNNEQF
TRBV7-3	14	TRBJ2-5	ASSPVGGGLQETQY
TRBV5-1	13	TRBJ2-1	ASSLGLGFSGEQF
TRBV6-6	13	TRBJ2-1	ASRTTKQGISEQF
TRBV5-4	13	TRBJ2-7	ASSLAGSNLYEQY
TRBV9	14	TRBJ2-3	ASSPLASGGTDTQY
TRBV2	10	TRBJ1-6	ASSPPGRPLH
TRBV19	12	TRBJ2-1	ASRNRGRGGEQF
TRBV7-9	13	TRBJ1-2	ASSLGDGFNYGYT
TRBV18	12	TRBJ1-2	ASSPGAGNYGYT
TRBV28	14	TRBJ2-4	ASSSQGTGGKNIQY
TRBV10-2	13	TRBJ1-1	ASRELGTENTEAF
TRBV19	11	TRBJ1-1	ASSIPPNTEAF
TRBV10-1	11	TRBJ2-3	ATGTPHTDTQY
TRBV30	12	TRBJ2-3	AWSPRTGTDTQY
TRBV21-1	14	TRBJ1-5	ASSKWGDRDSQPQH
TRBV5-5	11	TRBJ2-7	ASSPGQGLEQY
TRBV18	13	TRBJ1-5	ASSPDSNRNQPQH
TRBV5-1	12	TRBJ2-3	ASSSRLSPDTQY
TRBV5-4	15	TRBJ2-1	ASSPSERRGFYNEQF
TRBV30	11	TRBJ1-2	AWSPGGARTGT
TRBV7-2	15	TRBJ2-3	ASSGLAGGSSTDTQY
TRBV6-5	13	TRBJ1-2	ASSPEPGGLYGYT
TRBV5-1	13	TRBJ1-1	ASSSPYRGSTEAF
TRBV7-2	11	TRBJ2-2	ASSLEGGGELF
TRBV2	12	TRBJ1-5	ASRAANSNQPQH
TRBV5-1	15	TRBJ2-2	ASSSGWGAMGTGELF
TRBV4-1	14	TRBJ1-2	ASSQDGTPTNYGYT
TRBV7-2	12	TRBJ1-2	ASSSRTDLYGYT
TRBV5-4	13	TRBJ1-1	ASSLDFGGTTEAF
TRBV2	11	TRBJ1-2	ASSEQANYGYT
TRBV6-5	9	TRBJ1-6	ASSSESPLH
TRBV12-5	13	TRBJ1-1	ASGLQAGGGTEAF
TRBV27	14	TRBJ2-2	ASKIGLAQNTGELF